This TCR beta chain originates from a study of CD8+ T cells in alopecia areata. RNA extraction and reverse transcription yielded cDNA as sequencing template. TCRdb's table, derived via immunoSEQ multiplex PCR, lists solely in-frame clones and lacks some. Of some 190,000 clones listed, just over 65% are singletons. Treatment denoted: oral pan-JAK inhibitor, 5-10 mg twice daily. This CDR3 is 13 amino acids long. Trimming took off 6 bases at V and 4 bases at J, with 15 bases between the two ends. Looked up from germline, CDR1 is SQVTM and CDR2 is ANQGSEA. This sample comprised CD4+ T cells sorted from blood, obtained at approximately week 42, from a patient treated with tofacitinib. The receptor's source is a human donor with alopecia areata. The V gene is TRBV29-1, the J gene TRBJ1-1; D is uncertain. This CDR3 is CSVFTRLGTEAFF. CDR3 coding DNA: TGCAGCGTCTTCACGAGGCTCGGCACTGAAGCTTTCTTT.